This entry features one T cell receptor (beta chain) sequence. Since a much larger clone is just one base distant, this may be a read error. CDR3 length equals 15 residues. The V gene's germline CDR1 is KGHSH and CDR2 LQKENI. This specimen belongs to a study of immune heterogeneity within non-small cell lung tumors. The overall study: In total, the tumors were 4 squamous cell carcinomas, around ten non-squamous carcinomas and 1 not otherwise specified.

With 32 V and 13 J primers, multiplex PCR amplified the TCR beta CDR3. MiXCR was run by TCRdb on the multiplex PCR reads, yielding one entry per CDR3 protein. The sample contains about 4,600 distinct CDR3 sequences, about 40% of which appear only once. TCRs were amplified from around 660 ng gDNA of bulk tumor per sample. Every primary tumor yielded several biopsies, spaced far apart, that were taken during surgery. These patients got curative surgery after being newly diagnosed with untreated non-small cell lung cancer. The donor pool consisted of newly diagnosed non-small cell lung cancer patients who were having surgery with curative intent.

Sequencing input: lung tumor tissue. The chain employs TRBV18 and TRBJ2-6; a weak D match, TRBD1 (5 bases). The origin of this receptor is a woman aged 50 to 60 with non-small cell lung cancer. CDR3 protein: CSSSLQGTGANVLTF. The CDR3 DNA follows: TGTTCCAGCTCACTGCAGGGCACTGGGGCCAACGTCCTGACTTTC.